The entry below describes one TCR beta chain. Its recognized antigen is unknown. No qualities accompany the bases; no much larger clone lies one base away. These data are taken from a study of blood T cell repertoires in COVID-19 (dated by TCRdb to 2019 to 2021). In the study overall: Collaborator samples came from the United States, Italy and Spain and covered acute and convalescent phases of COVID-19. The samples were drawn from two sources: the first 160 participants of the ongoing ImmuneRACE study, and over 950 subjects contributed by 6 global collaborators. Where available, HLA class I and class II types were obtained from metadata supplied by the sample provider rather than from assay-based typing. Deeply sampled blood TCRbeta repertoires from subjects exposed to, actively infected with, or recovered from COVID-19 were included in the dataset. The repertoires were made available in a free public database intended to serve as a resource for research on the immune response to SARS-CoV-2. Nearly every sample came with metadata listing a de-identified subject ID, COVID-19 status, age in years and sex. The prospective study material was composed of cDNA or gDNA derived from T cells, B-cell-depleted T cells, or PBMCs. The full study reports these points: How much clinical and demographic metadata was included differed by source and by participant, and the metadata was provided uncurated.

TCRbeta CDR3 regions were amplified from genomic DNA by means of the immunoSEQ Assay, a bias-controlled multiplex PCR. Turning to the authors' computational methods: Nucleated cell counts per sample were estimated from amplification of reference gene primers within the assay. To quantify the absolute abundance of each unique TCRbeta CDR3 rearrangement, sequence reads were collapsed and filtered. For each sample, productive Simpson clonality was calculated as the square root of Simpson's diversity index across productive rearrangements. The table was pulled from immuneACCESS by TCRdb, which kept in-frame rearrangements only. Such tables lose some clones; where checked, under half of the loss comes from unresolved V genes, and the rest has no known cause. The D gene and trimming were derived from the DNA, and the V and J assignments and clone size from that table. Across this sample there are 80,000 or so clones, with 70% to 90% seen only once. Less than 20% of the sample is in the top ten clones.

Collaborating institutions collected whole blood in K2EDTA tubes following their own protocols. For TCRbeta analysis, collaborators shipped samples as frozen whole blood, isolated PBMCs, or DNA extracted from either of those sample types. The source is a woman at least 80 years old with acute or convalescent COVID-19. Sequencing was done on a sample of peripheral blood.

This receptor carries the CDR3 CASSLGPSGTGQETQYF. The DNA sequence is as follows: TGTGCCAGCAGCTTAGGCCCTTCCGGGACAGGGCAAGAGACCCAGTACTTC. The chain is assembled from TRBV7-9 and TRBJ2-5; 9 junctional bases match TRBD1. The germline V gene (reference sequence) gives CDR1 as SEHNR and CDR2 as FQNEAQ. The CDR3 holds 17 amino acids from the cysteine to the phenylalanine. The CDR3 DNA has 51 bases and is translated from base 1. Trimming removed 1 base from V and 2 bases from J; the gene matches leave 8 bases unexplained.